The table lists the clone carrying this T cell receptor (beta chain) with many counts. No antigen is known for it. The TCR beta CDR3 region was amplified from genomic DNA, with two rounds of multiplex PCR being used for the amplification. Primers specific to each TRBV and TRBJ gene drove first-round PCR. In TCRdb, the multiplex PCR reads were re-called with MiXCR into one record per CDR3 protein. The top ten clones hold 30% to 35% of a sample with roughly 23,000 distinct CDR3 sequences, approximately 39% of them seen once. Germline CDR1 reads MNHEY; CDR2 reads SVGEGT. The CDR3 extends over 13 amino acids. Unmatched junction bases numbered 1, after V lost 0 bases and J lost 7 bases. The data are from a study of prognosis after radiotherapy for stage I lung cancer. Study at large: The patient group included nobody who received concurrent therapy with stereotactic body radiotherapy.

Study conclusions and caveats: Following stereotactic body radiation therapy, patients who went on to develop distant metastases had lower Shannon entropy.

Disease was node-negative on CT and PET/CT in all patients; none had prior chemotherapy, radiotherapy or other malignancies. The clonotype was recovered from a donor over 45 with non-small cell lung cancer. The V call is TRBV6-2 or TRBV6-3, the J call TRBJ1-2, with 8 bases fitting TRBD1. This specimen was PBMCs, taken before or after stereotactic body radiation therapy (not recorded which). CDR3 sequence reads: CASSYSDRGGYTF. As DNA, the CDR3 is TGTGCCAGCAGTTACTCTGACAGGGGTGGCTACACCTTC.